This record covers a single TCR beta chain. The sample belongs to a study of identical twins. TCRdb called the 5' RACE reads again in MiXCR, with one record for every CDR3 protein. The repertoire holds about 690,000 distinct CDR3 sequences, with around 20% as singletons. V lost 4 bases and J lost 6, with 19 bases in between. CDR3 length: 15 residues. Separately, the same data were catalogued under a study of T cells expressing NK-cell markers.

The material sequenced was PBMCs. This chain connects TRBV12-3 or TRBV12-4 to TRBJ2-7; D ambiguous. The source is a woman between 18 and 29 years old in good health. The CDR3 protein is CASSSPAGATREQYF. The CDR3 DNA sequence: TGTGCCAGCAGTTCCCCCGCCGGTGCGACGCGCGAGCAGTACTTC.